This T cell receptor beta chain originates from a study of cytomegalovirus exposure and HLA in healthy donors. V trimming: 5 bases; J trimming: 7 bases; junction bases outside the gene matches: 6. Germline V gene lookup returns CDR1 SGHAT and CDR2 FQNNGV. The CDR3 is 14 amino acids. Primers included in the PCR were 60 Vbeta and 13 Jbeta primers. Clones were read by immunoSEQ multiplex PCR, and TCRdb kept only the in-frame ones, dropping some. The sample includes around 140,000 clones. On this clone: What it recognizes is unknown.

Study findings and constraints: Reports indicated that the classifier achieved high specificity and sensitivity in diagnosing cytomegalovirus status.

The specimen sequenced was PBMCs. The chain combines TRBV11-2 with TRBJ2-1, with 9 bases aligning to TRBD1. This TCR was recovered from a middle-aged woman in good health and CMV-seropositive. The CDR3: CASSPWTGENEQFF. The CDR3 DNA reads as TGTGCCAGCAGCCCTTGGACAGGGGAGAATGAGCAGTTCTTC.